Listed below are T cell receptor beta chains from one sample, sequenced in a study of technical replicates of blood from a few donors. Here immunoSEQ multiplex PCR was the method, and the copy in TCRdb shows in-frame clones only, minus some. The data show around 80,000 clones, 85% to 95% seen once. Sequenced input: T cells isolated from PBMCs. The receptors derive from a human donor in good health. The CDR3 runs from the conserved cysteine through the conserved F or W. Clone size, where shown, is once, few, many, or a class for clones that have expanded.

>TRBV7-9|-|TRBJ2-7
CASSLGDKGYEQYF
>TRBV4-1|-|TRBJ2-7
CASSQASGTGAFYEQYF
>TRBV11-2|-|TRBJ1-2
CASSLGLRDRGLGYTF
>TRBV6-5|once|TRBJ2-5
CASSYSLLPRQETQYF
>TRBV6-1|-|TRBJ2-4
CASSDGGVKNIQYF
>TRBV27|-|TRBJ1-2
CASSLSDRGERYGGYTF
>TRBV7-9|-|TRBJ2-5
CASSLVGVAVGIETQYF
>TRBV28|-|TRBJ2-1
CASSLWGRSYNEQFF
>TRBV29-1|once|TRBJ1-3
CSVEDSTRGNTIYF
>TRBV2|-|TRBJ1-5
CASSTGTGILQPQHF
>TRBV27|-|TRBJ1-2
CASSFSWEQGYGYTF
>TRBV6-5|-|TRBJ2-3
CASGLGDTQYF
>TRBV7-9|-|TRBJ1-1
CASSPGTERLEAFF
>TRBV4-2|-|TRBJ1-3
CASSLGRGQGGSGNTIYF
>TRBV10-3|-|TRBJ2-1
CAISEVTPPGQFF
>TRBV11-2|-|TRBJ2-5
CASSLVQTGLAETQYF
>TRBV27|-|TRBJ2-2
CASRGLAGNTGELFF
>TRBV18|-|TRBJ1-4
CASSPTPQNEKLFF
>TRBV19|-|TRBJ1-1
CASSFGTVNTEAFF
>TRBV29-1|-|TRBJ2-1
CSVPGQGSVINEQFF
>TRBV7-9|-|TRBJ1-2
CASSPGQHTNYGYTF
>TRBV2|-|TRBJ1-2
CASKEGWKDGYTF
>TRBV4-1|-|TRBJ2-7
CASGPGLTYEQYF
>TRBV28|-|TRBJ2-5
CASSANQGPRGQETQYF
>TRBV10-1|-|TRBJ2-3
CASSEVGGNTQYF
>TRBV6-5|-|TRBJ2-4
CASSAPGRNIQYF
>TRBV19|-|TRBJ2-1
CASSVSRGTVTTEQFF
>TRBV14|-|TRBJ2-7
CASSPDSRDNFYEQYF
>TRBV2|-|TRBJ1-6
CASSEQGLGVSPLHF
>TRBV7-2|-|TRBJ2-1
CASVRVGGSSYNEQFF
>TRBV9|-|TRBJ2-2
CASSVGHNTGELFF
>TRBV5-8|once|TRBJ1-2
CASSPRTDGYTF
>TRBV27|-|TRBJ2-1
CASSRDRVFDNEQFF
>TRBV7-2|-|TRBJ1-1
CASSLGQLNTEAFF
>TRBV30|-|TRBJ1-6
CAWSSAGNNSPLHF
>TRBV19|once|TRBJ2-5
CASSVFSGQETQYF
>TRBV7-9|-|TRBJ1-3
CASSSHDRVSGNTIYF
>TRBV10-3|-|TRBJ2-1
CAISSRRGGSSYNEQFF
>TRBV29-1|-|TRBJ2-7
CSASTGSYEQYF
>TRBV5-4|once|TRBJ2-7
CASSRSGGPYYEQYF
>TRBV5-1|-|TRBJ1-3
CASSSTGDSGNTIYF
>TRBV7-8|-|TRBJ2-7
CASSLAYEYEQYF
>TRBV7-9|-|TRBJ2-1
CASTYQFF
>TRBV9|-|TRBJ1-5
CASSVDGANQPQHF
>TRBV9|-|TRBJ2-1
CASSARHNEQFF
>TRBV27|-|TRBJ1-5
CASSDSTGTNSNQPQHF